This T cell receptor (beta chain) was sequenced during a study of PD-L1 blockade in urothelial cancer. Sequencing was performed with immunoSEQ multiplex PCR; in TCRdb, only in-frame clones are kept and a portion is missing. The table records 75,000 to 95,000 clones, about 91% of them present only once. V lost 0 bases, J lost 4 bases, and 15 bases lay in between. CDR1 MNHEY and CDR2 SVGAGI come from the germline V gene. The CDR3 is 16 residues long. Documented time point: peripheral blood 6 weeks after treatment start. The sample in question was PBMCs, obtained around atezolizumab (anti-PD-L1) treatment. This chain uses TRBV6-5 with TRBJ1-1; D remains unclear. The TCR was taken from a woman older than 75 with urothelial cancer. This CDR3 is CASSYSKRGAGTEAFF. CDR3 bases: TGTGCCAGCAGTTACTCGAAGCGGGGAGCCGGCACTGAAGCTTTCTTT.